This TCR beta chain stems from a study of blood T cell repertoires in COVID-19. Germline CDR1 and CDR2: LGHNA and YSLEER. This CDR3 contains 14 residues. V was clipped by 3 bases and J by 5 bases, with 13 bases between them. TCRdb keeps only in-frame clones here, not all; method: immunoSEQ multiplex PCR. There are fewer than 250,000 clones in the sample; about 82% occur only once, and around 2% lies in the top ten. Participants had their cohort set by participant-reported clinical history. Each recovered donor of Cohort 3 presented with two negative PCRs, clearance, or symptom resolution. Sequencing input: PBMCs or T cells enriched from blood (not recorded which). This rearrangement joins TRBV4-3 to TRBJ2-5; weak D call: TRBD2 (6 bases). The clonotype comes from a woman in her fifties or sixties who had recovered from COVID-19. CDR3 amino acids: CASSQAGSTETQYF. The CDR3 DNA is TGCGCCAGCAGCCAGGCGGGGTCGACGGAGACCCAGTACTTC.